The T cell receptor beta chain described here comes from a study of shared clonotypes between healthy human individuals. Study findings and constraints: Depth of sequencing was expected to influence donor clonotype sharing.

From CD4+ cells came CD45RA+ naive and CD45RA-negative memory subsets. This clone was picked up a small number of times. The antigen is unknown. Here immunoSEQ multiplex PCR was the method, and the copy in TCRdb shows in-frame clones only, minus some. This table has about 1 million clones, about 75% appearing once. The CDR3 loop spans 16 amino acids. Looked up from germline, CDR1 is MGHRA and CDR2 is YSYEKL. Trimming cost V 0 bases and J 3 bases, with 13 bases left between them. The chain carries TRBV4-1 and TRBJ2-3; weak D call: TRBD2 (7 bases). Specimen: memory CD4+ T cells sorted from blood. Specified subset: CD45RA-negative fraction. This clonotype was obtained from a man aged 18 to 30 in good health. The CDR3 DNA is TGCGCCAGCAGCCAAGATCGTGGGGGGGCGACAGATACGCAGTATTTT. Amino acids: CASSQDRGGATDTQYF.